The rows below give T cell receptor beta chains drawn from one sample of a study of persistence of HIV-infected CD4 T cells. Clones were sequenced by immunoSEQ multiplex PCR, and TCRdb holds only the in-frame ones, with some missing. The data contain tens of thousands of clones, 70% to 75% of them seen just once; the ten biggest clones take up more than 1.5%. Which antigens these TCRs recognize remains unknown. The sample here was CD4+ T cells sorted from PBMCs after approximately 19-hour stimulation, taken from a patient who received antiretroviral therapy. These receptors came from an adult man with HIV who was CMV-seropositive. The CDR3 runs from the conserved cysteine through the conserved F or W. Each record gives: V gene, D gene, J gene, clone size, CDR3 DNA, CDR3 protein. A D gene is named only where the DNA matches it firmly. Clone size appears in some rows only: once, few, many, or a class for an expanded clone.

TRBV6-2/TRBV6-3	NA	TRBJ1-1	NA	TGTGCCAGCAGTCGTCCGGGACGGATGAACACTGAAGCTTTCTTT	CASSRPGRMNTEAFF
TRBV7-9	TRBD1	TRBJ1-6	NA	TGTGCCAGCAGCCCTACAGGGGGCAGCAATAATTCACCCCTCCACTTT	CASSPTGGSNNSPLHF
TRBV27	NA	TRBJ1-5	NA	TGTGCCAGCAGTTTATCGGGGGGACCCGGGCAGCCCCAGCATTTT	CASSLSGGPGQPQHF
TRBV2	NA	TRBJ2-1	NA	TGTGCCAGCAGCTCCATAATGGGTCAGGGGATTAATAATGAGCAGTTCTTC	CASSSIMGQGINNEQFF
TRBV19	NA	TRBJ2-1	NA	TGTGCCAGTAGTATAGGTCCGGGCCGACGGGAGCAGTTCTTC	CASSIGPGRREQFF
TRBV10-1	TRBD1	TRBJ1-4	NA	TGCGCCAGCAGACTTGACCCCCCGGGACAGGAGACTAATGAAAAACTGTTTTTT	CASRLDPPGQETNEKLFF
TRBV28	NA	TRBJ1-5	NA	TGTGCCAGCAGTTTACAGGGGTCCCATAGCAATCAGCCCCAGCATTTT	CASSLQGSHSNQPQHF
TRBV5-4	NA	TRBJ1-1	NA	TGTGCCAGCAGCCCCCCTCGGACCGCAGGCAGCACTGAAGCTTTCTTT	CASSPPRTAGSTEAFF
TRBV28	NA	TRBJ1-1	NA	TGTGCCAGCAGTCCCCCGAGTTTGAACACTGAAGCTTTCTTT	CASSPPSLNTEAFF
TRBV19	TRBD2	TRBJ2-7	NA	TGTGCCAGTAGTATTTCAGCGGGAGGCTCCTACGAGCAGTACTTC	CASSISAGGSYEQYF
TRBV7-2	NA	TRBJ2-1	NA	TGTGCCAGCAGCTTCCGGGGACACACCTACAATGAGCAGTTCTTC	CASSFRGHTYNEQFF
TRBV19	NA	TRBJ1-5	NA	TGTGCCAGTAGACAGACCTCCTTCAATCAGCCCCAGCATTTT	CASRQTSFNQPQHF
TRBV28	NA	TRBJ1-5	NA	TGTGCCAGCAGTTTGACAGTTTGGAATCAGCCCCAGCATTTT	CASSLTVWNQPQHF
TRBV28	NA	TRBJ2-7	NA	TGTGCCAGCAGGACATTTGCGGACTCTTACGAGCAGTACTTC	CASRTFADSYEQYF
TRBV6-6	TRBD1	TRBJ2-3	NA	TGTGCCAGCCAGGGACAGCGGTCAAAGGATACGCAGTATTTT	CASQGQRSKDTQYF
TRBV6-5	NA	TRBJ1-1	NA	TGTGCCAGCAGTAAATATTCAAGGGCGCCGACTGAAGCTTTCTTT	CASSKYSRAPTEAFF
TRBV28	NA	TRBJ1-2	NA	TGTGCCAGCAGGAAGGGCGGGTCTGGCTACACCTTC	CASRKGGSGYTF
TRBV30	TRBD1	TRBJ1-6	NA	TGTGCCTGGAGCAGGGGGGGGGAGTCACCCCTCCACTTT	CAWSRGGESPLHF
TRBV29-1	NA	TRBJ1-2	NA	TGCAGCGTTGGTGTCGGCAGCTTTAACTATGGCTACACCTTC	CSVGVGSFNYGYTF
TRBV28	NA	TRBJ1-1	once	TGTGCCAGCAGTACAGTTAACACTGAAGCTTTCTTT	CASSTVNTEAFF
TRBV5-6	NA	TRBJ2-6	few	TGTGCCAGCAGTACGGCGGTCCAAACAGCTGGGGCCAACGTCCTGACTTTC	CASSTAVQTAGANVLTF
TRBV6-5	TRBD1	TRBJ1-2	NA	TGTGCCAGCAGGGACAGGGGGGACTTCGGCTACACCTTC	CASRDRGDFGYTF
TRBV7-9	NA	TRBJ2-1	NA	TGTGCCAGCAGCCTTCGAGCGAGCGGTGAGCAGTTCTTC	CASSLRASGEQFF
TRBV19	NA	TRBJ1-2	once	TGTGCCAGTAGTATGAGTGGGGGGGCTTCGGGTGGCTACACCTTC	CASSMSGGASGGYTF
TRBV27	TRBD2	TRBJ2-3	NA	TGTGCCAGCAACGCGGGGGGGAACACAGATACGCAGTATTTT	CASNAGGNTDTQYF
TRBV6-5	TRBD1	TRBJ1-1	NA	TGTGCCAGCAGGGACAGGGGAATGAACACTGAAGCTTTCTTT	CASRDRGMNTEAFF